One and the same sample provided the 14 T cell receptor beta chains below, sequenced in a study of shared clonotypes between healthy human individuals. Here immunoSEQ multiplex PCR was the method, and the copy in TCRdb shows in-frame clones only, minus some. The top ten hold around 0.15% of the sample, which has roughly 2.5 million clones, approximately 92% seen once. The sample consisted of naive CD4+ T cells sorted from blood. Subset specified: CD45RA+ positively selected. The receptors here all came from a man aged 18 to 29 in good health.

The chain has TRBV5-3 and TRBJ2-7, with no clear D. TRBV5-3 is identified as an open reading frame with a role that is uncertain. The CDR3 covers 15 residues. Trimming removed 3 bases from V and 7 bases from J, with 20 bases in between. CDR3 nucleotides: TGTGCCAGAAGCTATCCGGGCTACCAACTTGATGAGCAGTACTTC. Encoded protein: CARSYPGYQLDEQYF.

The V gene is TRBV9, the J gene TRBJ1-6, with D uncertain. Germline values: CDR1 SGDLS, CDR2 YYNGEE. Trimming took 1 base from V and 4 from J, leaving 6 bases between them. The CDR3 has 14 residues. The CDR3 sequence is CASSVSEYNSPLHF. The CDR3 coding sequence is TGTGCCAGCAGCGTATCAGAGTATAATTCACCCCTCCACTTT.

The V gene is TRBV7-2, the J gene TRBJ2-3; D may correspond to TRBD1 or TRBD2 (5 bases each). Per the germline V gene, CDR1 is SGHTA and CDR2 is FQGNSA. The CDR3 loop spans 16 amino acids. V shed 5 bases and J shed 8 bases, with 23 bases lying between them. This CDR3 reads CASSGGDPSLRGTQYF. The CDR3 DNA follows: TGTGCCAGCAGCGGTGGGGACCCATCCCTACGGGGTACGCAGTATTTT.

The rearrangement uses TRBV6-1 and TRBJ1-5, with D possibly TRBD1 on 5 matching bases. The CDR3 contains 16 residues. V was shortened by 0 bases and J by 7 bases, with 16 bases between the two germline ends. Germline CDR1 MNHNS, CDR2 SASEGT. The CDR3 DNA reads TGTGCCAGCAGTGAAGCGGCAGGGTACCAGGGCCAGCCCCAGCATTTT. Translated: CASSEAAGYQGQPQHF.

The rearrangement uses TRBV21-1 and TRBJ1-2. TRBV21-1 is assigned pseudogene status. This CDR3 has 14 residues. The CDR3 here is CASSKGGVSYGYTF. The CDR3 DNA is TGTGCCAGCAGCAAAGGAGGCGTCAGCTATGGCTACACCTTC.

The gene calls are TRBV6-5 and TRBJ2-3; TRBD1 agrees at 9 bases. V shed 7 bases and J 0 bases; nucleotides not matched to a gene: 2. The germline CDR1 and CDR2 sequences are MNHEY and SVGAGI. This CDR3 region has 14 residues. This CDR3 reads CASNRGRSTDTQYF. CDR3 coding DNA: TGTGCCAGCAACAGGGGGCGAAGCACAGATACGCAGTATTTT.

Notes on this clone: The sample has other DNA sequences that encode this CDR3 too. The chain couples TRBV5-1 to TRBJ2-5; D unresolved. The CDR3 consists of 13 residues. Trimming left V 4 bases short and J 2 bases short, with 9 bases between. Germline loops: CDR1 SGHRS, CDR2 YFSETQ. The CDR3 region has the DNA TGCGCCAGCAGCCCTGATAGGCAAGAGACCCAGTACTTC. Its protein product is CASSPDRQETQYF.

V gene TRBV7-2 combines with J gene TRBJ1-1; D is possibly TRBD1 (5 bases). The CDR3 sequence is 14 residues long. V lost 3 bases, J lost 6 bases, and 14 bases lay in between. Germline V gene sequence: CDR1 SGHTA, CDR2 FQGNSA. The CDR3 DNA is TGTGCCAGCAGCTTCCCTTCCGGGACTCCTGAAGCTTTCTTT. It codes for CASSFPSGTPEAFF.

CDR3 sequence (DNA): TGTGCCAGCAGCTTAAGAATTAAGGCCACAGGGATGGAAGAGACCCAGTACTTC. It encodes CASSLRIKATGMEETQYF. The chain employs TRBV7-2 and TRBJ2-5; maybe TRBD1 (6 bases). The V gene's germline CDR1 is SGHTA and CDR2 FQGNSA. Trimming stripped 2 bases from V and 3 bases from J, with 22 bases between. The CDR3 is made up of 18 amino acids.

This clone occurred a few times. Other DNA sequences of this sample code for an identical CDR3. CDR3 amino acids: CASSESTDTQYF. CDR3 bases: TGTGCCAGTAGTGAGAGCACAGATACGCAGTATTTT. The gene calls are TRBV19 and TRBJ2-3; the D is unclear. The germline V gene has CDR1 LNHDA and CDR2 SQIVND (reference sequence). CDR3 size: 12 residues. V was trimmed by 5 bases and J by 0 bases, leaving 3 bases between them.

A remark on this clone: Different DNA sequences within this sample yield the same CDR3. The chain recombines TRBV20-1 with TRBJ2-5; D uncertain. The V gene's germline CDR1 is DFQATT and CDR2 SNEGSKA (reference sequence). The length of the CDR3 is 11 residues. V lost 3 bases and J lost 5, with 7 bases in between. CDR3 sequence (DNA): TGCAGTGCTAGTGTGGGGGAGACCCAGTACTTC. Its translation: CSASVGETQYF.

The gene calls are TRBV19 and TRBJ1-2, with D unresolved. Deletions cut 7 bases from V and 3 bases from J, with 12 bases between. Per the germline V gene, CDR1 is LNHDA and CDR2 is SQIVND (reference sequence). The length of the CDR3 is 13 residues. This CDR3 is CASTGPMDYGYTF. The DNA for the CDR3 is TGTGCCAGTACGGGCCCAATGGACTATGGCTACACCTTC.

The chain employs TRBV27 and TRBJ1-5; D is unclear. The V and J ends lost 2 bases and 7 bases respectively, with 6 bases between them. Germline CDR1 MNHEY, CDR2 SMNVEV (reference sequence). The CDR3 has 12 amino acids. The DNA of the CDR3 is TGTGCCAGCAGTTTAGAGGTGCAGCCCCAGCATTTT. This sequence encodes CASSLEVQPQHF.

About this clone: The same CDR3 can be traced to other DNA sequences in this sample. The chain joins TRBV6-6 to TRBJ2-7, with D unresolved. This CDR3 is 12 amino acids long. Germline assignment: CDR1 MNHNY and CDR2 SVGAGI (reference sequence). The germline V and J ends were trimmed by 6 bases and 0 bases, with 6 bases remaining between them. Here the CDR3 reads CASSRSSYEQYF. In nucleotides, the CDR3 is TGTGCCAGCAGCAGAAGCTCCTACGAGCAGTACTTC.